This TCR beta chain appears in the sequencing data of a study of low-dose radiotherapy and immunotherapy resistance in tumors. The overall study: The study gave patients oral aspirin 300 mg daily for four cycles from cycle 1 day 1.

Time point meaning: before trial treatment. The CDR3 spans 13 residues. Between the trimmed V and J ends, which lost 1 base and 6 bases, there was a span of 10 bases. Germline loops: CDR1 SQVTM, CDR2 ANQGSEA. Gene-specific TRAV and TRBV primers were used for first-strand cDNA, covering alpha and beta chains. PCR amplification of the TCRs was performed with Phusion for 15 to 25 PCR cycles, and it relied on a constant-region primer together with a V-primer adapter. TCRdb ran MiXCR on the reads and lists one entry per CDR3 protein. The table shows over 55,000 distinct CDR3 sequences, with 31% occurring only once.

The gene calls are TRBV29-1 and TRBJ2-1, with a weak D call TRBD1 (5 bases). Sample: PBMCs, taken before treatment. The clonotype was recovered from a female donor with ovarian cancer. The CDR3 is CSVEGGIGNEQFF. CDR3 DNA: TGCAGCGTTGAAGGGGGCATAGGCAATGAGCAGTTCTTC.